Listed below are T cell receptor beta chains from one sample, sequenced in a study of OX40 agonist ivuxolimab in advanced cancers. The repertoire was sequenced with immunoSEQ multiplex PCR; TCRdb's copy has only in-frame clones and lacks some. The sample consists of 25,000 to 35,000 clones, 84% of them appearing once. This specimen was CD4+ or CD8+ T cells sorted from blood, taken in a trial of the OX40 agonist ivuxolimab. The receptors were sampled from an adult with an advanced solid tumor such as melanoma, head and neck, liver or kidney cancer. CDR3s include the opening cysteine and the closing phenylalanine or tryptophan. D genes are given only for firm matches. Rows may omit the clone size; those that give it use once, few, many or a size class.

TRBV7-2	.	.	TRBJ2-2	TGTGCCAGCAGCTATGTAACCCCCCCACGGGGGGCTCATCCCGGGGAGCTGTTTTTT	CASSYVTPPRGAHPGELFF
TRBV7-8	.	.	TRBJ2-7	TGTGCCAGCAGCACCGAATTCAGCTTCTCCTACGAGCAGTACTTC	CASSTEFSFSYEQYF
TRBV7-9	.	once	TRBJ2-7	TGTGCCAGCAGCTTCGGACCAGGTCCTTCCTACGAGCAGTACTTC	CASSFGPGPSYEQYF
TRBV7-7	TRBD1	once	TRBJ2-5	TGTGCTAGCAGCTATGGGACAGGGGGCGATGAGACCCAGTACTTC	CASSYGTGGDETQYF
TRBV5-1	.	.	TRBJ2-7	TGCGCCAGCAGCTCTTCCTACGAGCAGTACTTC	CASSSSYEQYF
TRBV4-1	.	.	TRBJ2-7	TGCGCCAGCAGCCAAGAGAGGCAGTCCTACGAGCAGTACTTC	CASSQERQSYEQYF
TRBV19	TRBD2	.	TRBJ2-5	TGTGCCAGTAGTATGGGTAGCGGGGGGCACGGCGAGACCCAGTACTTC	CASSMGSGGHGETQYF
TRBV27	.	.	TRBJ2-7	TGTGCCAGCAGTTTAGGGGGGCCCTACGAGCAGTACTTC	CASSLGGPYEQYF
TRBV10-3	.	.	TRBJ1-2	TGTGCCATCAGTGAGCTTTGGGACAACTATGGCTACACCTTC	CAISELWDNYGYTF
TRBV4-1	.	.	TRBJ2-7	TGCGCCAGCAGCCAAGAACTCAGGGGGGCCCCCTCCTACGAGCAGTACTTC	CASSQELRGAPSYEQYF
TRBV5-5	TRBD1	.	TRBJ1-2	TGTGCCAGCACTCTGGAGGGGGCCGATGGCTACACCTTC	CASTLEGADGYTF
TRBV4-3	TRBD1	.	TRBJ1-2	TGCGCCAGCAGCCAGGATACAGGGGATCCTTATGGCTACACCTTC	CASSQDTGDPYGYTF
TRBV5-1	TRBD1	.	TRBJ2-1	TGCGCCAGCAGCCCTCCCGGGACAGGGTTTTACAATGAGCAGTTCTTC	CASSPPGTGFYNEQFF
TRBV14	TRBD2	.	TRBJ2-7	TGTGCCAGCAGCCAAGATCTCAGGGAAACTAGCGGGAGAATATACGAGCAGTACTTC	CASSQDLRETSGRIYEQYF
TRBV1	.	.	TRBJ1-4	TGCACCAGCAATGGGGACAGGGGGACAACTAATGAAAAACTGTTTTTT	CTSNGDRGTTNEKLFF
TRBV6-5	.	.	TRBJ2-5	TGTGCCAGCAGTGAATGGGAGACCCAGTACTTC	CASSEWETQYF
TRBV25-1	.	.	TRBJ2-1	TGTGCCAGCAGCTTTATAGGGGATGAGCAGTTCTTC	CASSFIGDEQFF
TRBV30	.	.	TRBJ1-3	TGTGCCTGGAGTGTACCGGCAGCGGGCTCTGGAAACACCATATATTTT	CAWSVPAAGSGNTIYF
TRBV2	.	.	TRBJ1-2	TGTGCCAGCAGCGAGGACAGAGATGGCTACACCTTC	CASSEDRDGYTF
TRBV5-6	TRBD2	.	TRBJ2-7	TGTGCCCAGCACCCCGATCCTCAGCGGGGTTCCTACGAGCAGTACTTC	CAQHPDPQRGSYEQYF
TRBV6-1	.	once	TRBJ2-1	TGTGCCAGCAGCCCTGGGAGAGAGCAGTTCTTC	CASSPGREQFF
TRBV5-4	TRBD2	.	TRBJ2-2	TGTGCCAGCTTTAATACGGGGGGAAGGACCGGGGAGCTGTTTTTT	CASFNTGGRTGELFF
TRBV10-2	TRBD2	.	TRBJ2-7	TGCGCCAGCAGTGAGTCCGGGACTAGCCTTCCCTACGAGCAGTACTTC	CASSESGTSLPYEQYF
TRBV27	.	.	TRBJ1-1	TGTGCCAGCGGGTCTACGGATGAAGCTTTCTTT	CASGSTDEAFF
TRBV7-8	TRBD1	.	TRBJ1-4	TGTGCCAGCAGGCAGACAGGGCGAATTAATGAAAAACTGTTTTTT	CASRQTGRINEKLFF
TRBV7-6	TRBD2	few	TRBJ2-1	TGTGCCAGCAGCTTAACTAGCGGGGGCCGGGGTTCCTACAATGAGCAGTTCTTC	CASSLTSGGRGSYNEQFF
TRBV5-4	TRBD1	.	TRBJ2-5	TGTGCCAGCAGCTTGGGTGGACAGGGTGAAGAGACCCAGTACTTC	CASSLGGQGEETQYF
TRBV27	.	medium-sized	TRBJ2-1	TGTGCCAGCAGTCGTCCCCCAGGGATAGCGAACCTCTACAATGAGCAGTTCTTC	CASSRPPGIANLYNEQFF
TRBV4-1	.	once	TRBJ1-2	TGCGCCAGCAGCCAAGATCTGGCAGCCTTGAGAGGCTACACCTTC	CASSQDLAALRGYTF
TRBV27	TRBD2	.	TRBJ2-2	TGTGCCAGCAGACCGGGACTAGGGGCCGGGGAGCTGTTTTTT	CASRPGLGAGELFF
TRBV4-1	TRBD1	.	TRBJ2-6	TGCGCCAGCAGCCCCCTCGGACAGGGGACCTCTGGGGCCAACGTCCTGACTTTC	CASSPLGQGTSGANVLTF
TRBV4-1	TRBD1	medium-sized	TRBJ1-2	TGCGCCAGCAGCCAAGATCCTGTCGGACAGGTGGGCTATGGCTACACCTTC	CASSQDPVGQVGYGYTF
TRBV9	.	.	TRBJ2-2	TGTGCCAGCAGCCCTCCGGTAGCCGGGGAGCTGTTTTTT	CASSPPVAGELFF
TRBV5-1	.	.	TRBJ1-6	TGCGCCAGCAGCTTGGGCGGGCATTCACCCCTCCACTTT	CASSLGGHSPLHF
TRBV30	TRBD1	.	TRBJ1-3	TGTGCCGCGACAGGGGACTCTGGAAACACCATATATTTT	CAATGDSGNTIYF
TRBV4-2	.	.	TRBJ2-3	TGTGCCAGCAGCCAAGATCTTGAGGTTAGCACAGATACGCAGTATTTT	CASSQDLEVSTDTQYF
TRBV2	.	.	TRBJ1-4	TGTGCCAGCAGTGATGGGGGGGGAAATGAAAAACTGTTTTTT	CASSDGGGNEKLFF
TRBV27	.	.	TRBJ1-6	TGTGCCAGCAGTTTATGGGGGGCCTATAATTCACCCCTCCACTTT	CASSLWGAYNSPLHF
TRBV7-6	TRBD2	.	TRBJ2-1	TGTGCCAGCAGCTCTCTAGCGGGAGCCTACAATGAGCAGTTCTTC	CASSSLAGAYNEQFF
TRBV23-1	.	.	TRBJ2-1	TGCGCCAGCAGTCAATCGCGGGGAACGGACCCTTACAATGAGCAGTTCTTC	CASSQSRGTDPYNEQFF
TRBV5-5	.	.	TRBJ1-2	TGTGCCAGCAGCGGGGTAGGACAGAGAGCGTCCTATGGCTACACCTTC	CASSGVGQRASYGYTF
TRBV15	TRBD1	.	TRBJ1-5	TGTGCCACCAGCAGGGAGACAGGGGGCAATCAGCCCCAGCATTTT	CATSRETGGNQPQHF